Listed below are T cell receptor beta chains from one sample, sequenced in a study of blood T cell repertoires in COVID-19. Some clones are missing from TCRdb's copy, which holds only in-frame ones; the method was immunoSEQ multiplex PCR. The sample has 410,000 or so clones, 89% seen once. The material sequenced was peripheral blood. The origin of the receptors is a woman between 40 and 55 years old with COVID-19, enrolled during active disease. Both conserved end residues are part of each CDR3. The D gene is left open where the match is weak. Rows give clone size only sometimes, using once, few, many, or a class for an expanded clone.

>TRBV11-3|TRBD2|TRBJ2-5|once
TGTGCCAGCAGCTTGGGCGGGAGCATGGCGGGAGAGACCCAGTACTTC
CASSLGGSMAGETQYF
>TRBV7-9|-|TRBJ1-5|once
TGTGCCAGCAGCTTAGAGGGAGGAAAAGGTGAGCCCCAGCATTTT
CASSLEGGKGEPQHF
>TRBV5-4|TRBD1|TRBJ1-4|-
TGTGCCAGCACCGGGACAGGGGGGAATGAAAAACTGTTTTTT
CASTGTGGNEKLFF
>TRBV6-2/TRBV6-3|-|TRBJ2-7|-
TGTGCCAGCAGTTACTGGGCAGGGTCGCTGGGCGAGCAGTACTTC
CASSYWAGSLGEQYF
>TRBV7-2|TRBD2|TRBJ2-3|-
TGTGCCAGCAGCTTAGCCAGCGGGAGGGCAGATACGCAGTATTTT
CASSLASGRADTQYF
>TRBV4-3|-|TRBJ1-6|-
TGCGCCAGCAGCCAAGTCTCAGGAAGCCATAATTCACCCCTCCACTTT
CASSQVSGSHNSPLHF
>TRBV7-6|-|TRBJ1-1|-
TGTGCCAGCAGCTTAGTAGAGAACACTGAAGCTTTCTTT
CASSLVENTEAFF
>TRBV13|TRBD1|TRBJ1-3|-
TGTGCCAGCAGCCGACTGACAGGGTCGGACTCTGGAAACACCATATATTTT
CASSRLTGSDSGNTIYF
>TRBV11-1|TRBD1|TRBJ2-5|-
TGTGCCAGCAGCTTAGACAGGGGTAACCAAGAGACCCAGTACTTC
CASSLDRGNQETQYF
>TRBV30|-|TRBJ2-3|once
TGTGCCTGGATCCCCAGGGTTGTATTCACAGATACGCAGTATTTT
CAWIPRVVFTDTQYF
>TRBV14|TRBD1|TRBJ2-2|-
TGTGCCAGCAGCCAAAGGACAGGGTTGACCGGGGAGCTGTTTTTT
CASSQRTGLTGELFF
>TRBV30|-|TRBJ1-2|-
TGTGCCTGGAGGACAGCCAACTATGGCTACACCTTC
CAWRTANYGYTF
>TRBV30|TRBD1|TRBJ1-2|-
TGTGCCTGGAGGAAAAGGACAGGGATAGGCGGCTACACCTTC
CAWRKRTGIGGYTF
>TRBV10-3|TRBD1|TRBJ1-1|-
TGTGCCATCAGTGAGTCGACAGGGGGCAACACTGAAGCTTTCTTT
CAISESTGGNTEAFF
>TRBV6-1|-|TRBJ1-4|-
TGTGCCAGCAGTGAAGCGAGGTTACCCTTCGCGGCGGCTAATGAAAAACTGTTTTTT
CASSEARLPFAAANEKLFF
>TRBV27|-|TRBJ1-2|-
TGTGCCAGCAGCCCAGTTCCTGGCTATGGCTACACCTTC
CASSPVPGYGYTF
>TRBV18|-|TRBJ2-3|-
TGTGCCAGCTCATCCTTCGACAGAATAGGCACAGATACGCAGTATTTT
CASSSFDRIGTDTQYF
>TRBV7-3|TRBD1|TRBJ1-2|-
TGTGCCAGCAGCTTAGCAGGGGGCGACTATGGCTACACCTTC
CASSLAGGDYGYTF